These 30 T cell receptor beta chains were all obtained from the same sample, sequenced in a study of T cell responses to AZD1222 COVID-19 vaccine. Using immunoSEQ multiplex PCR, the repertoire was profiled, and TCRdb retains in-frame clones only, with some absent. The profile shows approximately 120,000 clones, 85% of them singletons. The material sequenced was peripheral blood, taken 28 days after the second AZD1222 dose. All receptors derive from an adult who received the AZD1222 COVID-19 vaccine.

The rearrangement joins TRBV4-1 to TRBJ2-7; perhaps TRBD1 as D (5 bases). Between the trimmed V and J ends, which lost 4 bases and 2 bases, there was a span of 15 bases. In germline, CDR1 is MGHRA, CDR2 YSYEKL. The CDR3 contains 15 residues. CDR3 nucleotide sequence: TGCGCCAGCAGCCCCGGCAGGGTAGGGCCCTACGAGCAGTACTTC. Its translation: CASSPGRVGPYEQYF.

The gene calls are TRBV30 and TRBJ2-6; D is perhaps TRBD1 (6 bases). The V end was cut by 6 bases, the J end by 1 base, with 10 bases between. Germline loops: CDR1 GTSNPN, CDR2 SVGIG (reference sequence). This CDR3 is 14 amino acids long. In nucleotides, the CDR3 is TGTGCCTGCAACACAGGGTCTGGGGCCAACGTCCTGACTTTC. Amino acids: CACNTGSGANVLTF.

A word on this clone: A read error may produce the germline difference seen at one junction end. The chain uses TRBV15 and TRBJ1-2; D gene unclear. Germline V gives CDR1 LNHNV, CDR2 YYDKDF (reference sequence). This CDR3 region has 14 residues. As DNA, the CDR3 is TGTGCCACCAGCAGAGGGCACTCGACGGGAATCCTCTACTTC. Protein product: CATSRGHSTGILYF. The whole variable domain, filled in from reference TRBV15 and TRBJ1-2, reads DAMVIQNPRYQVTQFGKPVTLSCSQTLNHNVMYWYQQKSSQAPKLLFHYYDKDFNNEADTPDNFQSRRPNTSFCFLDIRSPGLGDTAMYLCATSRGHSTGILYFGSGTRLTVV.

In its sample, this clone was seen a few times. The chain uses TRBV11-3 and TRBJ2-2; the D is unclear. Per germline, CDR1 SGHNT and CDR2 YENEEA. Trimming cost V 5 bases and J 0 bases, with 13 bases left between them. The CDR3 length is 16 residues. The CDR3 nucleotides are TGTGCCAGCAGCCCGACTTTGGACGCGAACACCGGGGAGCTGTTTTTT. This translates into CASSPTLDANTGELFF.

There are a few counts of this clone. The V and J genes are TRBV5-6 and TRBJ2-6; 7 nucleotides match TRBD2. The germline CDR1 and CDR2 sequences are SGHDT and YYEEEE. The length of the CDR3 is 12 residues. Germline trimming cut 9 bases from V and 4 bases from J; bases unmatched to any gene: 1. CDR3 bases: TGTGCCACCGGGAGGGGGGCCAACGTCCTGACTTTC. It is translated as CATGRGANVLTF.

The chain has TRBV20-1 and TRBJ1-1, with 10 bases that match TRBD1. Germline trimming cut 3 bases from V and 11 bases from J; bases unmatched to any gene: 9. The CDR3 covers 13 residues. CDR1 is DFQATT, CDR2 SNEGSKA, per germline (reference sequence). The CDR3 DNA follows: TGCAGTGCTAGTGGGACAGGGGAAGGAGAGGCTTTCTTT. Residues: CSASGTGEGEAFF.

V usage is TRBV3-1 (or the pseudogene TRBV3-2) and J usage is TRBJ2-7, with D perhaps matching TRBD1 (6 bases). Trimming left V 4 bases short and J 5 bases short, with 15 bases between. Germline V lookup: CDR1 LGHDT, CDR2 YNNKEL (reference sequence). This CDR3 comprises 14 residues. CDR3 in amino acids: CASSRGGQHDEQYF. CDR3 bases: TGTGCCAGCAGCCGAGGAGGACAGCACGACGAGCAGTACTTC.

The CDR3 reads CASSARQSLAAPRGGNTIYF. For the CDR3, the DNA is TGTGCCAGCAGCGCCCGACAGTCTCTTGCAGCCCCACGCGGCGGAAACACCATATATTTT. V and J are TRBV9 and TRBJ1-3; D possibly corresponds to TRBD1 (5 bases). The CDR3 loop spans 20 amino acids. Trimming removed 3 bases at V and 4 bases at J, with 29 bases between. The germline CDR1 and CDR2 sequences are SGDLS and YYNGEE. Full variable domain (missing parts from reference TRBV9 and TRBJ1-3): DSGVTQTPKHLITATGQRVTLRCSPRSGDLSVYWYQQSLDQGLQFLIQYYNGEERAKGNILERFSAQQFPDLHSELNLSSLELGDSALYFCASSARQSLAAPRGGNTIYFGEGSWLTVV.

The chain combines TRBV9 with TRBJ2-2; possibly TRBD2 for D (7 bases). Germline values: CDR1 SGDLS, CDR2 YYNGEE. CDR3 length: 16 amino acids. V lost 1 base and J lost 2, with 12 bases in between. The CDR3 coding sequence is TGTGCCAGCAGCGTATTCCCGGGGGGCAACACCGGGGAGCTGTTTTTT. This gives the protein CASSVFPGGNTGELFF. Variable domain in full (rest from reference TRBV9 and TRBJ2-2): DSGVTQTPKHLITATGQRVTLRCSPRSGDLSVYWYQQSLDQGLQFLIQYYNGEERAKGNILERFSAQQFPDLHSELNLSSLELGDSALYFCASSVFPGGNTGELFFGEGSRLTVL.

The chain uses TRBV10-3 and TRBJ2-2; D is ambiguous. Germline V gene data show CDR1 as ENHRY and CDR2 as SYGVKD. This CDR3 region has 14 residues. Trimming cost V 8 bases and J 1 base, with 11 bases left between them. CDR3 nucleotides: TGTGCCATCGGGTGGACGGGGAACACCGGGGAGCTGTTTTTT. It yields the protein CAIGWTGNTGELFF.

In its sample, this clone was seen once. The chain recombines TRBV15 with TRBJ2-7, with 9 bases that match TRBD2. Trimming removed 3 bases from V and 4 bases from J; junction bases left unmatched: 7. The CDR3 length is 15 residues. Germline V gene data show CDR1 as LNHNV and CDR2 as YYDKDF (reference sequence). CDR3 DNA sequence: TGTGCCACCAGCAGTGGAGCGCGGGGGGGATACGAGCAGTACTTC. It is translated as CATSSGARGGYEQYF.

This clone was detected once. The genes are TRBV3-1 (or the pseudogene TRBV3-2) and TRBJ2-2; 7 bases agree with TRBD1. This CDR3 comprises 18 residues. With V trimmed by 1 base and J by 4 bases, 12 bases remained unmatched. The V gene's germline CDR1 is LGHDT and CDR2 YNNKEL (reference sequence). This chain's CDR3 is CASSQGGMGQSGTGELFF. CDR3 coding DNA: TGTGCCAGCAGCCAAGGAGGGATGGGACAGTCGGGCACCGGGGAGCTGTTTTTT.

This clone has only a few counts. The chain is built from TRBV5-5 and TRBJ1-6; TRBD1 matches 8 bases. Germline V lookup: CDR1 SGHKS, CDR2 YYEKEE (reference sequence). Germline trimming cut 4 bases from V and 2 bases from J; bases unmatched to any gene: 5. The CDR3 is 16 amino acids. DNA of the CDR3: TGTGCCAGCAGCCGGACAGGGATGCCCTATAATTCACCCCTCCACTTT. Translated: CASSRTGMPYNSPLHF. Full variable domain (rest looked up from reference TRBV5-5 and TRBJ1-6): DAGVTQSPTHLIKTRGQQVTLRCSPISGHKSVSWYQQVLGQGPQFIFQYYEKEERGRGNFPDRFSARQFPNYSSELNVNALLLGDSALYLCASSRTGMPYNSPLHFGNGTRLTVT.

V is TRBV28 and J is TRBJ1-2; 10 nucleotides match TRBD1. The junction had 12 bases not matched to a gene; V was cut back by 6 bases and J by 5 bases. The germline V gene encodes CDR1 MDHEN and CDR2 SYDVKM. This CDR3 is 16 amino acids long. The CDR3 protein is CASRYFKDRGHYGYTF. The CDR3 DNA is TGTGCCAGCAGATACTTCAAAGACAGGGGGCATTATGGCTACACCTTC.

This rearrangement joins TRBV27 to TRBJ1-2, with 7 bases matching TRBD1. J gave up 4 bases and V 5 bases, and 10 bases lay outside the gene matches. This CDR3 region has 15 residues. Germline V CDR1 and CDR2: MNHEY, SMNVEV (reference sequence). The CDR3 nucleotides read TGTGCCAGCAGTCTCTTGGCAGGGGGAGGCTATGGCTACACCTTC. This gives the protein CASSLLAGGGYGYTF.

V usage is TRBV6-6 and J usage is TRBJ2-1; TRBD2 matches at 7 bases. Trimming took 6 bases from V and 0 from J; bases not matched to a gene: 5. The CDR3 loop spans 15 amino acids. The germline gives CDR1 MNHNY, CDR2 SVGAGI (reference sequence). For the CDR3, the DNA is TGTGCCAGCAGATCCACGGGGGGCTCCTACAATGAGCAGTTCTTC. Amino acid sequence: CASRSTGGSYNEQFF.

The chain employs TRBV25-1 and TRBJ2-1, with D hard to call. The V end lost 0 bases, the J end lost 7 bases, and 10 bases lay between the germline ends. Germline CDR1 MGHDK, CDR2 SYGVNS. The length of the CDR3 is 14 residues. The CDR3 region has the DNA TGTGCCAGCAGTGAATATCAATTGGGGAATGAGCAGTTCTTC. This codes for CASSEYQLGNEQFF.

This sequence joins TRBV9 and TRBJ1-4; 7 nucleotides align to TRBD1. After removal of 0 bases from V and 3 bases from J, the junction contained 2 bases not matched to a gene. CDR1 is SGDLS, CDR2 YYNGEE, per germline. The CDR3 spans 15 residues. CDR3 sequence reads: CASSVAGTANEKLFF. CDR3 in DNA: TGTGCCAGCAGCGTAGCAGGGACAGCTAATGAAAAACTGTTTTTT.

To note about this clone: This sample also contains other DNA sequences that code for the same CDR3. The chain links TRBV7-9 to TRBJ2-3, with 9 bases identical to TRBD1. The CDR3 is 14 amino acids. Looked up from germline, CDR1 is SEHNR and CDR2 is FQNEAQ (reference sequence). Trimming removed 4 bases from V and 3 bases from J; junction bases left unmatched: 2. The CDR3: CASSSGQGTDTQYF. CDR3 nucleotide sequence: TGTGCCAGCAGCTCCGGACAGGGGACAGATACGCAGTATTTT.

This clone was observed a handful of times. The chain has TRBV19 and TRBJ1-1; D is undetermined. V gave up 5 bases and J gave up 5 bases, with 12 bases separating them. Germline V gene lookup returns CDR1 LNHDA and CDR2 SQIVND (reference sequence). The length of the CDR3 is 13 residues. The CDR3 spells CASSYTEGTEAFF. CDR3 coding DNA: TGTGCCAGTAGTTACACCGAAGGGACTGAAGCTTTCTTT.

The CDR3 here is CASSYSSTPETQYF. CDR3 DNA: TGTGCCAGCAGTTACTCTTCCACCCCGGAGACCCAGTACTTC. The chain carries TRBV6-5 and TRBJ2-5; D remains ambiguous. Germline V gene lookup returns CDR1 MNHEY and CDR2 SVGAGI. The V gene lost 0 bases and the J gene lost 5 bases, with 10 bases spanning the gap. The CDR3 totals 14 residues.

The chain's CDR3 is CASSGSSLGGYTF. The CDR3 DNA reads as TGTGCCAGCAGTGGGTCCTCTCTAGGTGGCTACACCTTC. The chain recombines TRBV12-3 or TRBV12-4 with TRBJ1-2, with D uncertain. This CDR3 region has 13 residues. V dropped 5 bases and J dropped 7 bases, with 14 bases sitting between them.

The chain uses TRBV25-1 and TRBJ2-7, with 11 bases aligning to TRBD2. The junction had 2 bases not matched to a gene; V was cut back by 1 base and J by 3 bases. Germline-derived CDR1 and CDR2 are MGHDK and SYGVNS. The CDR3 is 15 residues long. Here the CDR3 reads CASSESLAGGYEQYF. The CDR3 coding sequence is TGTGCCAGCAGTGAATCGCTAGCGGGGGGCTACGAGCAGTACTTC.

This clone was seen only once. This chain uses TRBV19 with TRBJ1-6, with a weak D call TRBD1 (6 bases). The CDR3 is 12 amino acids. V was cut by 11 bases and J by 9 bases, with 14 bases left in between. Germline V gene lookup returns CDR1 LNHDA and CDR2 SQIVND (reference sequence). Here the CDR3 reads CAARGSGSPLHF. CDR3 DNA sequence: TGTGCCGCCAGGGGTTCAGGTTCACCCCTCCACTTT.

A single count supports this clone. The chain links TRBV28 to TRBJ2-2, with 8 positions matching TRBD2. Germline loops: CDR1 MDHEN, CDR2 SYDVKM. The trim removed 2 bases at V and 6 bases at J, leaving 5 bases unmatched. The CDR3 loop spans 15 amino acids. CDR3 sequence: CASSLTGLAAGELFF. CDR3 sequence (DNA): TGTGCCAGCAGTTTAACTGGACTAGCTGCCGGGGAGCTGTTTTTT.

The rearrangement joins TRBV7-2 to TRBJ2-3; maybe TRBD2 (6 bases). CDR3 length equals 16 residues. Germline loops: CDR1 SGHTA, CDR2 FQGNSA. Trimming removed 5 bases at V and 2 bases at J, with 17 bases between. As DNA, the CDR3 is TGTGCCAGCAGCATAAACGGGGGTCCAATCACAGATACGCAGTATTTT. This codes for CASSINGGPITDTQYF.

As concerns this clone: The same CDR3 can be traced to other DNA sequences in this sample. The CDR3 here is CASSFDRPYEQYF. CDR3 bases: TGTGCCAGCAGTTTTGACCGCCCCTACGAGCAGTACTTC. The chain employs TRBV12-3 or TRBV12-4 and TRBJ2-7; D unclear. The CDR3 is made up of 13 amino acids. V was cut by 3 bases and J by 2 bases, with 8 bases left in between.

The chain recombines TRBV18 with TRBJ1-3; D ambiguous. The germline V gene has CDR1 KGHSH and CDR2 LQKENI. V gave up 1 base and J gave up 0 bases, with 16 bases separating them. CDR3 length: 18 amino acids. The CDR3 DNA reads as TGTGCCAGCTCACCACGGGTCCAGGACCTTACCTCTGGAAACACCATATATTTT. Translated: CASSPRVQDLTSGNTIYF.

The chain has TRBV7-2 and TRBJ2-1; either TRBD1 or TRBD2 may fit D (5 bases each). CDR3 length: 17 amino acids. V was cut by 4 bases and J by 3 bases, with 19 bases left in between. CDR1 and CDR2 from the germline V gene are SGHTA and FQGNSA. DNA of the CDR3: TGTGCCAGCAGCTATCCCCCCGGGGCCTCCCTCTACAATGAGCAGTTCTTC. Amino acids: CASSYPPGASLYNEQFF.

The rearrangement uses TRBV18 and TRBJ1-6; TRBD1 might be the D (5 bases). V gave up 3 bases and J gave up 10 bases, with 13 bases separating them. CDR3 size: 14 residues. Germline values: CDR1 KGHSH, CDR2 LQKENI. The chain's CDR3 is CASSPRVGESPLHF. The CDR3 region has the DNA TGTGCCAGCTCACCCAGGGTCGGAGAGTCACCCCTCCACTTT.